Listed below are T cell receptor beta chains from one sample, sequenced in a study of tumor-infiltrating lymphocytes in localized non-small cell lung cancer. Clones were read by immunoSEQ multiplex PCR, and TCRdb kept only the in-frame ones, dropping some. The sample lists fewer than 8,500 clones, 74% occurring once. Input material: uninvolved lung tissue not adjacent to the tumor. Receptors originate from a human donor with non-small cell lung cancer. The CDR3 runs from the conserved cysteine through the conserved F or W. The D gene is left open where the match is weak. Size tells how often a clone was seen (once, few, many) or the class of an expanded clone, and some rows leave it out.

TGTGCCAGCAGGATTGGGACAGGGGTCGGCAACATTCAGTACTTC	CASRIGTGVGNIQYF	TRBV7-8	TRBJ2-4	few	TRBD1
TGTGCCAGCAGCGCACAGGCCCTCTCTGGAAACACCATATATTTT	CASSAQALSGNTIYF	TRBV2	TRBJ1-3	.	.
TGTGCCAGCAGCTTAGCCCCAGAAGCTTTCTTT	CASSLAPEAFF	TRBV13	TRBJ1-1	.	.
TGTGCCAGCAGCACCGGGACAGGCATTCGGTCCCTCCACTTT	CASSTGTGIRSLHF	TRBV6-5	TRBJ1-6	once	TRBD1
TGTGCCAGCAGCCGCGACACTTCTAGCGGGGCCCTCGAGCAGTACTTC	CASSRDTSSGALEQYF	TRBV7-2	TRBJ2-7	.	TRBD2
TGTGCCAGCAGCCAAGTTGATTTCCGAAAGGGGGTCGGTCGCAATGAGCAGTTCTTC	CASSQVDFRKGVGRNEQFF	TRBV14	TRBJ2-1	.	.
TGTGCCAGCAAGGAGACCCCTTATGGCTACACCTTC	CASKETPYGYTF	TRBV2	TRBJ1-2	.	.
TGTGCCAGCTCACCATCGGGGGCGTTTCAAGAGACCCAGTACTTC	CASSPSGAFQETQYF	TRBV18	TRBJ2-5	.	.
TGTGCCAGCAGGCCCACAGGGGGCTCGATCGGGGAGCTGTTTTTT	CASRPTGGSIGELFF	TRBV7-9	TRBJ2-2	.	TRBD1
TGTGCCAGCAGCCCCTACAGTCAGCCCCAGCATTTT	CASSPYSQPQHF	TRBV7-2	TRBJ1-5	.	.
TGTGCCAGCAGCTCGCAACCGGGACAGGGCGGCTACACCTTC	CASSSQPGQGGYTF	TRBV7-3	TRBJ1-2	once	TRBD1
TGTGCCAGCATCACCGGGGAGGCCTACGAGCAGTACTTC	CASITGEAYEQYF	TRBV2	TRBJ2-7	.	.